This T cell receptor beta chain was captured by sequencing in a study of T cells in narcolepsy (dated by TCRdb to the late 2010s). In terms of the full investigation: Patients with narcolepsy type 1 or type 2 (NT1, NT2) and healthy control donors were enrolled in the study. To look for autoreactive T cells in narcolepsy patients that target self-antigens of hypocretin neurons (hypocretin, TRIB2), the study used TCR Vbeta sequencing to follow clonotypes in blood and CSF. Beyond this particular receptor, the publication reports: In plots comparing CSF and blood CD4+ T cell clonotypes from the same patient, HCRT-specific and TRIB2-specific autoreactive clonotypes were highlighted. Autoreactive clonotypes were reported to be detected serially in the blood of the same patients and of different patients, but not in the blood of healthy controls.

Deletion took 0 bases off V and 0 bases off J, with a span of 6 bases between the germline ends. There are 14 amino acids in the CDR3, from cysteine to phenylalanine inclusive. Only CDR3 DNA is held: 42 bases, read in frame from base 1. Per the germline V gene, LGHNA is the CDR1 and YSLEER is the CDR2. To note about this clone: It has no known antigen specificity. No much larger clonotype is one base removed from it; base qualities were not supplied.

To allow TCR Vbeta sequencing and a comparison with CSF CD8+ T cells, memory CD8+ T cells were sorted ex vivo from the blood of patients. The library relied on the immunoSEQ multiplex PCR assay. Sourced from immuneACCESS, this table was stored by TCRdb with only in-frame sequences that have V and J called. A share of the clones is absent; for the studies checked, an unresolved V gene accounts for under half, and the remainder has no known explanation. In this sample the table shows under 11,000 clones, about 75% of which occur a single time. In total, the top ten clones hold approximately 24% of the sample.

The sequence derives from a human donor with narcolepsy. The receptor chain draws on TRBV4-3 and TRBJ2-7; the D gene is possibly TRBD2, with 6 bases matching. Sequenced material: CD45RA- memory CD8+ T cells from PBMCs. According to the study, the label for this sample's cell subset or site signals: memory T cells sorted ex vivo from peripheral blood. The CDR3 reads as follows: CASSQEGGSYEQYF. The DNA sequence is TGCGCCAGCAGCCAAGAGGGGGGCTCCTACGAGCAGTACTTC.